Described below is a single T cell receptor beta chain sequence and its context. Symptom resolution, clearance, or two negative PCRs marked donors in Cohort 3 as recovered. Original methodology: Amplification from reference gene primers served as the basis for estimated nucleated cell counts. TCRdb keeps only in-frame clones here, not all; method: immunoSEQ multiplex PCR. That table supplies the V and J calls and clone size; D and trimming were determined from the DNA. This sample carries 150,000 to 190,000 clones, under 90% of them seen once, and the ten largest clones take more than 5.5%. These data are taken from a study of blood T cell repertoires in COVID-19. In the study overall: COVID-19 samples from acute and convalescent phases originated in the United States, Italy and Spain.

This CDR3 spans 15 amino acids. CDR1 and CDR2 from the germline V gene are MNHEY and SVGAGI. Germline trimming cut 6 bases from V and 9 bases from J; bases unmatched to any gene: 11. This chain uses TRBV6-5 with TRBJ1-6; 7 nucleotides match TRBD1. The sample was PBMCs or T cells enriched from blood (not recorded which). The origin of this receptor is a man aged 45-60 years who had recovered from COVID-19. The CDR3 loop is CASRAAQHRGSPLHF. Here the CDR3 DNA reads TGTGCCAGCAGGGCTGCGCAACACAGGGGTTCACCCCTCCACTTT.